This T cell receptor beta chain originates from a study of T cells after yellow fever vaccination. General observations from the study: The booster response re-showed most primary clones: approximately 95% CD4, around 87% CD8. Peaking faster, on day 5 versus 15, the secondary response was nonetheless weaker. Only a small proportion of the clonotypes turned up in both the CD4 and the CD8 compartments, likely arising from convergent recombination.

Germline CDR1 is KGHSY and CDR2 is FQNENV. CDR3 length equals 14 residues. A remark on this clonotype: Its specificity is unknown. The junction and the germline gene differ at one end; a read error may be behind it.

Generation of TCR cDNA used 5'RACE template switching (which added a universal primer site and UMIs). MiXCR was run by TCRdb on the 5' RACE reads, yielding one entry per CDR3 protein. The sample consists of about 510,000 distinct CDR3 sequences, around a fifth of them appearing once. The sample was PBMCs, taken roughly 20 days after the first yellow fever vaccination. The receptor's source is a young man who received the YFV17D yellow fever vaccine. The chain recombines TRBV16 with TRBJ2-2; D possibly corresponds to TRBD2 (5 bases). The CDR3 DNA is TGTGCCAGCAGCCAATCCGGCAACACCGGGGTGCTGTTTTTT. Translating gives CASSQSGNTGVLFF. Combining the CDR3 with reference TRBV16 and TRBJ2-2 gives the whole variable domain GEEVAQTPKHLVRGEGQKAKLYCAPIKGHSYVFWYQQVLKNEFKFLISFQNENVFDETGMPKERFSAKCLPNSPCSLEIQATKLEDSAVYFCASSQSGNTGVLFFGEGSRLTVL.